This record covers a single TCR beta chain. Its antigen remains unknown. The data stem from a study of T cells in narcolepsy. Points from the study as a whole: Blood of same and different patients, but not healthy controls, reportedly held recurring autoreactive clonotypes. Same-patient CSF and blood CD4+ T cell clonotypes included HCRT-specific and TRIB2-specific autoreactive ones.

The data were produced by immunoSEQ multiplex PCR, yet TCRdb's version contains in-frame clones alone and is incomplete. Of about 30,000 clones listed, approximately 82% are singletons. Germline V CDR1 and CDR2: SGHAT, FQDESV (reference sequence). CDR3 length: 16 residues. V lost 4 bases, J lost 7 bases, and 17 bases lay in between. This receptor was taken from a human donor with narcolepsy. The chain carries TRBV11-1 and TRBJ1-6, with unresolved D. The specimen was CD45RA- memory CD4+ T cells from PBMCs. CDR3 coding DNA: TGTGCCAGCAGCTCCGTCTCGGATAGGTGGAATTCACCCCTCCACTTT. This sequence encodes CASSSVSDRWNSPLHF.